A single sample gave rise to the 21 T cell receptor beta chains below, sequenced in a study of T cell repertoires in cytomegalovirus infection. TCRdb recomputed calls from the reads with MiXCR, one row per CDR3 protein. Of about 360,000 distinct CDR3 sequences listed, 18% were seen once; the top ten hold around 9.3%. Specimen: PBMCs. Every receptor here comes from a human donor in good health (CMV status not recorded). Some clones in this sample may be carry-over from other donors' samples.

V gene TRBV12-3 or TRBV12-4 combines with J gene TRBJ2-3, with TRBD2 identical over 11 bases. The CDR3 length is 14 residues. V lost 8 bases, J lost 5 bases, and 6 bases stayed unmatched. CDR3 in amino acids: CASATSGGIDTQYF. DNA of the CDR3: TGTGCCAGCGCTACTAGCGGGGGAATAGATACGCAGTATTTT.

This clonotype was seen only a few times. The chain joins TRBV15 to TRBJ1-2, with D possibly matching TRBD1 (5 bases). Trimming took 5 bases from V and 6 from J, leaving 13 bases between them. This CDR3 contains 13 residues. Germline V gene sequence: CDR1 LNHNV, CDR2 YYDKDF (reference sequence). The CDR3, as DNA: TGTGCCACCAGCGGGGCCCTACATCATGGCTACACCTTC. Translating gives CATSGALHHGYTF.

The V call is TRBV19, the J call TRBJ1-5; D is unclear. CDR1 is LNHDA and CDR2 is SQIVND in the germline V gene (reference sequence). There are 13 residues in the CDR3. V was pared by 5 bases and J by 5 bases, with 10 bases between. The CDR3 region is CASSLVRDQPQHF. The CDR3 region has the DNA TGTGCCAGTAGTTTGGTTAGGGATCAGCCCCAGCATTTT.

This clonotype has a count of ten or more. The rearrangement uses TRBV4-3 and TRBJ1-2, with unresolved D. V was pared by 0 bases and J by 6 bases, with 14 bases between. The V gene's germline CDR1 is LGHNA and CDR2 YSLEER. There are 15 residues in the CDR3. The CDR3 region has the DNA TGCGCCAGCAGCCAAGATTTGGACCCGGGAGATGGCTACACCTTC. Translating it yields CASSQDLDPGDGYTF.

Ten or more counts support this clonotype. This sequence joins TRBV4-2 and TRBJ1-1; TRBD1 might be the D (5 bases). The CDR3 consists of 14 residues. V was trimmed by 4 bases and J by 0 bases, leaving 9 bases between them. Germline assignment: CDR1 LGHNA and CDR2 YNFKEQ. The CDR3 region is CASSRGEVNTEAFF. The CDR3 DNA sequence: TGTGCCAGCAGCCGGGGGGAGGTGAACACTGAAGCTTTCTTT.

The chain has TRBV5-5 and TRBJ2-1; 7 bases fit TRBD2. In germline, CDR1 is SGHKS, CDR2 YYEKEE (reference sequence). Trimming cost V 5 bases and J 2 bases; bases outside gene matches: 7. The CDR3 length is 15 residues. The CDR3 is CASRTPGGAYNEQFF. CDR3 nucleotides: TGTGCCAGCAGGACCCCTGGGGGGGCCTACAATGAGCAGTTCTTC.

CDR3 nucleotides: TGTGCCAGCACCTCAGGGAGTCAGCCCCAGCATTTT. Amino acid sequence: CASTSGSQPQHF. This chain connects TRBV12-3 or TRBV12-4 to TRBJ1-5; maybe TRBD1 (5 bases). The length of the CDR3 is 12 residues. V lost 7 bases, J lost 6 bases, and 10 bases lay in between.

This clonotype has only a few counts. The genes are TRBV12-3 or TRBV12-4 and TRBJ2-7, with 9 bases identical to TRBD2. This CDR3 has 14 residues. The ends lost 7 bases at V and 2 bases at J; junction bases unmatched: 6. CDR3 residues: CASTGTSRPYEQYF. The CDR3 region has the DNA TGTGCCAGCACCGGGACTAGCAGACCCTACGAGCAGTACTTC.

This clonotype turned up a few times. V and J are TRBV6-5 and TRBJ2-3, with TRBD2 as a possible D gene (5 bases). Germline V gene data show CDR1 as MNHEY and CDR2 as SVGAGI. V lost 6 bases to trimming and J lost 0 bases, with 10 bases between them. This CDR3 spans 14 amino acids. The DNA for the CDR3 is TGTGCCAGCAGGGAGGCTCCTAGCACAGATACGCAGTATTTT. Protein: CASREAPSTDTQYF.

The chain has TRBV5-4 and TRBJ1-3; 7 nucleotides align to TRBD1. Germline V CDR1 and CDR2: SGHNT, YYREEE (reference sequence). The V gene end was trimmed by 4 bases and the J gene end by 0 bases; junction bases not matched to a gene: 4. This CDR3 comprises 15 residues. The CDR3 loop reads CASSLRDSSGNTIYF. CDR3 nucleotide sequence: TGTGCCAGCAGCCTCAGGGACAGCTCTGGAAACACCATATATTTT.

This clonotype has at least ten counts. This chain links TRBV7-2 with TRBJ1-2; the D is unclear. CDR3 length: 15 residues. Between the trimmed V and J ends, which lost 5 bases and 12 bases, there was a span of 25 bases. Germline lookup yields CDR1 SGHTA and CDR2 FQGNSA. The CDR3 sequence is CASSITQWGREDNTF. CDR3 DNA sequence: TGTGCCAGCAGCATTACCCAGTGGGGAAGGGAGGATAACACCTTC.

The V gene is TRBV6-6, the J gene TRBJ1-1; no clear D gene. This CDR3 contains 11 residues. CDR1 and CDR2 (germline): MNHNY, SVGAGI (reference sequence). V was clipped by 10 bases and J by 8 bases, with 14 bases between them. The CDR3 DNA reads as TGTGCCACCTTCCTCCGGACGGAAGCTTTCTTT. Translation gives CATFLRTEAFF.

This clonotype was seen repeatedly, ten times or more. The rearrangement uses TRBV6-1 and TRBJ2-3, with D perhaps assigned TRBD1 or TRBD2 (5 bases each). The CDR3 loop spans 15 amino acids. Trimming stripped 5 bases from V and 0 bases from J, with 12 bases between. Germline assignment: CDR1 MNHNS and CDR2 SASEGT. The CDR3 DNA follows: TGTGCCAGCAGTATGTATGGGGGTAGCACAGATACGCAGTATTTT. Its protein product is CASSMYGGSTDTQYF.

The chain carries TRBV20-1 and TRBJ2-5; D may be TRBD1 (6 bases). Germline lookup yields CDR1 DFQATT and CDR2 SNEGSKA (reference sequence). With 5 bases removed from V and 4 bases from J, the gap between germline ends came to 20 bases. CDR3 length: 15 amino acids. In DNA form, the CDR3 reads TGCAGTGCTCTCGAGGGACAAAAAAGGGTAGAGACCCAGTACTTC. It specifies CSALEGQKRVETQYF.

This clonotype has at least ten counts. The chain recombines TRBV7-2 with TRBJ1-6; 9 bases line up with TRBD1. Losses at the gene ends were 5 bases for V and 0 bases for J; bases not matched to a gene: 11. The germline CDR1 and CDR2 sequences are SGHTA and FQGNSA. This CDR3 is built from 19 residues. The CDR3 DNA sequence: TGTGCCAGCAGCCCCAGACAGGGGGTCATGAGCTCCTATAATTCACCCCTCCACTTT. Translated, it gives CASSPRQGVMSSYNSPLHF.

CDR3 sequence: CASSLWDTGELFF. The CDR3 region has the DNA TGTGCCAGCAGCTTATGGGACACCGGGGAGCTGTTTTTT. The chain combines TRBV7-9 with TRBJ2-2; D unresolved. CDR3 size: 13 residues. Trimming stripped 2 bases from V and 3 bases from J, with 4 bases between. CDR1 is SEHNR and CDR2 is FQNEAQ in the germline V gene (reference sequence).

The rearrangement links TRBV12-3 or TRBV12-4 to TRBJ2-7, with D possibly being TRBD1 (5 bases). The CDR3 is 14 amino acids. V shed 4 bases and J shed 0 bases, with 10 bases lying between them. The CDR3 coding sequence is TGTGCCAGCAGTTCTCTGGGGCCCTCCTACGAGCAGTACTTC. The encoded protein is CASSSLGPSYEQYF.

This clonotype was seen only a few times. The rearrangement joins TRBV11-2 to TRBJ2-7; TRBD2 is a possible D gene (5 bases). Germline loops: CDR1 SGHAT, CDR2 FQNNGV. CDR3 length equals 14 residues. The V end lost 1 base, the J end lost 5 bases, and 12 bases lay between the germline ends. The CDR3 DNA sequence: TGTGCCAGCAGCTTAGGGTACCAGAGGGACGAGCAGTACTTC. It encodes CASSLGYQRDEQYF.

Only a few counts were recorded for this clonotype. The chain couples TRBV12-3 or TRBV12-4 to TRBJ2-2, with D possibly TRBD1 on 7 matching bases. The CDR3 consists of 17 residues. Trimming removed 6 bases at V and 8 bases at J, with 25 bases between. Here the CDR3 DNA reads TGTGCCAGCAGCCGCCCTCGGGGGCAGGGGGAGCGAGGGGAGCTGTTTTTT. Encoded protein: CASSRPRGQGERGELFF.

The CDR3, as DNA: TGTGCCAGCAGCCAAGTTCAGCTCGGGACCCAGTACTTC. It codes for CASSQVQLGTQYF. The chain employs TRBV14 and TRBJ2-5; D gene uncertain. Germline V lookup: CDR1 SGHDN, CDR2 FVKESK. The V gene lost 1 base and the J gene lost 7 bases, with 10 bases spanning the gap. The CDR3 is 13 residues long.

There are many counts of this clonotype. The CDR3 region is CASSFFSGLTYEQYF. As DNA, the CDR3 is TGTGCCAGCAGCTTCTTCAGCGGGCTTACCTACGAGCAGTACTTC. V is TRBV7-4 and J is TRBJ2-7; D might be TRBD2 (6 bases). This CDR3 region has 15 residues. V dropped 3 bases and J dropped 2 bases, with 14 bases sitting between them. Germline loops: CDR1 SGHVT, CDR2 SQSDAQ.